The 9 T cell receptor beta chains below were found in one sample sequenced in a study of tumor and adjacent non-tumor tissue in lung cancer (dated by TCRdb to the late 2010s). Library preparation employed multiplex PCR. These reads were obtained on an Illumina HiSeq 2500. TCRbeta libraries were constructed through three rounds of nested PCR with primers (Table S4) according to protocols modified from ARM-PCR. TCRdb reprocessing: public reads trimmed at Q25 with fastp, clones called with MiXCR, in-frame beta chains kept. Each entry is one CDR3 protein sequence, shown with its most common DNA and genes. The sample table records 90,000 to 100,000 distinct CDR3 sequences; 80% of these occur just once. The ten top clones hold 30% of the sample. RNA was isolated from bulk unsorted tissue, and RNA quality was assessed with a NanoDrop ND-1000 and an Agilent 2100. The normal lung samples consisted of distant non-tumor tissue collected more than 3 cm from the tumor edge.

Material for sequencing was distant non-tumor lung tissue. These receptors were collected from a man in his 60s with small cell lung cancer.

Turning to this clonotype: The missing conserved phenylalanine or tryptophan at the end of this CDR3 makes a read error likely. This chain connects TRBV5-6 to TRBJ2-3; D may correspond to TRBD1 or TRBD2 (5 bases each). The CDR3 covers 14 residues. Germline CDR1 and CDR2: SGHDT and YYEEEE. The CDR3 spells CASCLEGTTDTQYS. The CDR3 bases are TGTGCTAGCTGCTTGGAAGGGACCACAGATACGCAGTATTCT.

Comment on this clonotype: Here the CDR3 omits its conserved ending phenylalanine or tryptophan, so a read error is the likely source. The rearrangement links TRBV11-3 to TRBJ2-3, with D perhaps TRBD1 or TRBD2 (5 bases each). This CDR3 is 14 amino acids long. Germline V gives CDR1 SGHNT, CDR2 YENEEA. The CDR3 spells CASSTSGTEDTQYL. CDR3 sequence (DNA): TGTGCCAGCAGCACCTCCGGGACCGAAGATACTCAGTATTTG.

In regard to this clonotype: This clone may be a read error of a much larger clone one base away. The chain is built from TRBV20-1 and TRBJ2-3; a weak D match, TRBD2 (7 bases). This CDR3 is 14 amino acids long. The V gene lost 7 bases and the J gene lost 6 bases, with 20 bases spanning the gap. Germline V gives CDR1 DFQATT, CDR2 SNEGSKA (reference sequence). The chain's CDR3 is CSDGPRGGRDTQYF. CDR3 nucleotides: TGCAGTGATGGACCCCGCGGGGGCAGGGATACGCAGTATTTT.

The chain combines TRBV4-1 with TRBJ2-3; D ambiguous. There are 17 residues in the CDR3. V was trimmed by 4 bases and J by 1 base, leaving 18 bases between them. The germline CDR1 and CDR2 sequences are MGHRA and YSYEKL. The CDR3 nucleotides read TGCGCCAGCAGCCGAGAAAGGATCATCCGGGGCACAGATACGCAGTATTTT. It encodes CASSRERIIRGTDTQYF.

Regarding this clonotype: It may be a read error: a sequence one base away is much more abundant. The chain employs TRBV6-6 and TRBJ2-7; D is possibly TRBD1 (6 bases). The CDR3 totals 16 residues. V was clipped by 2 bases and J by 2 bases, with 16 bases between them. Germline V CDR1 and CDR2: MNHNY, SVGAGI (reference sequence). CDR3 sequence: CASSYQGRGFTYEQYF. Written as DNA, the CDR3 is TGTGCCAGCAGTTACCAGGGCAGGGGATTCACCTACGAGCAGTACTTC.

As DNA, the CDR3 is TGTGCCAGCAGCAATCTTCTAGCGGGATGTAACACCGGGGAGCTGTTTTTT. It translates to CASSNLLAGCNTGELFF. The J gene is TRBJ2-2, the V gene TRBV5-6; 9 bases are shared with TRBD2. Germline V lookup: CDR1 SGHDT, CDR2 YYEEEE. V was pared by 4 bases and J by 2 bases, with 9 bases of the junction left unmatched. The CDR3 sequence is 17 residues long.

Regarding this clonotype: The junction and the germline gene differ at one end; a read error may be behind it. The CDR3 reads CASSLSFGQGPYKQYF. CDR3 sequence (DNA): TGTGCCAGCAGCTTGTCGTTTGGACAGGGCCCCTACAAGCAGTACTTC. The chain has TRBV5-4 and TRBJ2-7; 8 bases line up with TRBD1. In germline, CDR1 is SGHNT, CDR2 YYREEE (reference sequence). This CDR3 spans 16 amino acids.

This clonotype was detected ten times or more. One junction end disagrees with the germline gene, perhaps due to a read error. J is TRBJ2-7 and V is TRBV7-9; TRBD2 matches 10 bases. From germline, CDR1 is SEHNR and CDR2 FQNEAQ (reference sequence). The CDR3 covers 12 residues. The CDR3 nucleotides read TGTGCCAGCAGCTTAGAGGGAGCGGGAGGGCACTTC. This translates into CASSLEGAGGHF.

As regards this clonotype: Mismatch with germline at one junction end may stem from a read error. This chain joins TRBV5-4 and TRBJ1-1; D gene ambiguous. Per the germline V gene, CDR1 is SGHNT and CDR2 is YYREEE (reference sequence). The CDR3 spans 13 residues. For the CDR3, the DNA is TGTGCCAGTAGCTATGGAGCAAACACTGAAGCTTTCTTT. Translating it yields CASSYGANTEAFF.